A single sample gave rise to the 20 T cell receptor beta chains below, sequenced in a study of regulatory T cells in long-lasting Graves disease. Assembly of TCR beta libraries relied on iRepertoire HTBI primers together with Arm-PCR of CDR3 regions. TCRdb recomputed calls from the multiplex PCR reads with MiXCR, one row per CDR3 protein. The data hold hundreds of thousands of distinct CDR3 sequences, with 20% observed a single time. Specified time point: persistent/refractory GD, antithyroid drugs over 5 years with positive TRAb. PBMC RNA served as the TCR library source. The specimen was peripheral blood mononuclear cells (PBMCs), collected when the disease was refractory, from a patient treated with antithyroid drugs. These receptor sequences come from a female donor with Graves disease.

This clonotype was recorded many times. This chain connects TRBV7-2 to TRBJ2-5, with D perhaps TRBD2 (6 bases). CDR1 is SGHTA, CDR2 FQGNSA, per germline. The CDR3 loop spans 14 amino acids. Trimming left V 2 bases short and J 6 bases short, with 13 bases between. The CDR3 DNA sequence: TGTGCCAGCAGCTTAATAGGGGCGGGGAAGACCCAGTACTTC. It specifies CASSLIGAGKTQYF.

V and J are TRBV7-2 and TRBJ1-2, with D tentatively TRBD1 (5 bases). Per the germline V gene, CDR1 is SGHTA and CDR2 is FQGNSA. The CDR3 sequence is 13 residues long. Trimming pared 4 bases from V and 6 bases from J, leaving 12 bases between. CDR3 loop: CASSWTGDDGYTF. As DNA, the CDR3 is TGTGCCAGCAGCTGGACGGGGGACGATGGCTACACCTTC.

The rearrangement uses TRBV29-1 and TRBJ2-2, with TRBD2 matching over 14 bases. Looked up from germline, CDR1 is SQVTM and CDR2 is ANQGSEA. The CDR3 has 15 residues. Trimming removed 6 bases from V and 2 bases from J; junction bases left unmatched: 2. CDR3 sequence (DNA): TGCAGCGTGGGACTAGCGGGAGACAACACCGGGGAGCTGTTTTTT. It is translated as CSVGLAGDNTGELFF.

This clonotype has a handful of counts. The chain uses TRBV6-5 and TRBJ2-7, with D unclear. Trimming left V 0 bases short and J 3 bases short, with 9 bases between. Germline V CDR1 and CDR2: MNHEY, SVGAGI. This CDR3 has 14 residues. For the CDR3, the DNA is TGTGCCAGCAGTTACTCGGTAGCCAACTACGAGCAGTACTTC. This gives the protein CASSYSVANYEQYF.

This sequence joins TRBV5-6 and TRBJ2-7; weak D call: TRBD2 (6 bases). Looked up from germline, CDR1 is SGHDT and CDR2 is YYEEEE. The CDR3 runs 15 residues. V was shortened by 4 bases and J by 3 bases, with 17 bases between the two germline ends. The CDR3 DNA follows: TGTGCCAGCAGCACCGCGGGACCGAAGTTCTACGAGCAGTACTTC. Translating it yields CASSTAGPKFYEQYF.

The CDR3 loop reads CASSFQNIQYF. The CDR3 DNA reads TGTGCCAGCAGTTTTCAAAACATTCAGTACTTC. The V gene is TRBV7-9, the J gene TRBJ2-4; D gene unclear. There are 11 residues in the CDR3. CDR1 and CDR2 (germline): SEHNR, FQNEAQ (reference sequence). V gave up 6 bases and J gave up 5 bases, with 5 bases separating them.

There are a few counts of this clonotype. The chain uses TRBV6-5 and TRBJ2-4; TRBD1 matches at 7 bases. Germline loops: CDR1 MNHEY, CDR2 SVGAGI. V lost 4 bases to trimming and J lost 0 bases; unmatched junction nucleotides: 9. The CDR3 covers 17 residues. This CDR3 reads CASSSSVTGIAKNIQYF. The CDR3 DNA follows: TGTGCCAGCAGTTCCTCTGTGACAGGGATAGCCAAAAACATTCAGTACTTC.

Ten or more counts support this clonotype. The chain couples TRBV6-1 to TRBJ2-7, with 9 bases aligning to TRBD1. The trim removed 5 bases at V and 5 bases at J, leaving 10 bases unmatched. CDR3 size: 15 residues. Germline V gene data show CDR1 as MNHNS and CDR2 as SASEGT. CDR3 DNA: TGTGCCAGCAGTACCGACCTGGACAGGGGCCACGAGCAGTACTTC. Its protein is CASSTDLDRGHEQYF.

This clonotype was counted ten times or more. The chain carries TRBV5-1 and TRBJ1-1; 7 bases map to TRBD1. The CDR3 is 14 residues long. V shed 2 bases and J 4 bases; nucleotides not matched to a gene: 5. CDR1 is SGHRS and CDR2 is YFSETQ in the germline V gene. The CDR3 region is CASSFQTGSTEAFF. Written as DNA, the CDR3 is TGCGCCAGCAGCTTTCAGACAGGGAGCACTGAAGCTTTCTTT.

Of note for this clonotype: A much bigger clone sits one base away, suggesting this may be a read error. The V call is TRBV19, the J call TRBJ2-7; D remains unclear. The CDR3 is 14 residues long. From germline, CDR1 is LNHDA and CDR2 SQIVND (reference sequence). This CDR3 is CASSKGGTAYERYF. CDR3 in DNA: TGTGCCAGTAGTAAAGGCGGAACCGCCTACGAGCGGTACTTC.

This rearrangement joins TRBV20-1 to TRBJ2-7; TRBD2 agrees at 13 bases. The CDR3 runs 15 residues. The ends lost 3 bases at V and 6 bases at J; junction bases unmatched: 8. CDR1 is DFQATT, CDR2 SNEGSKA, per germline (reference sequence). The CDR3 region is CSARMPGLAGLEQYF. DNA for the CDR3: TGCAGTGCTAGGATGCCGGGACTAGCGGGACTCGAGCAGTACTTC.

The table lists this clonotype with many counts. The V and J genes are TRBV12-3 or TRBV12-4 and TRBJ2-6; possibly TRBD2 for D (5 bases). The CDR3 spans 16 residues. Trimming took off 4 bases at V and 0 bases at J, with 10 bases between the two ends. As DNA, the CDR3 is TGTGCCAGCAGTTCGTATGGGAGCTCTGGGGCCAACGTCCTGACTTTC. As protein: CASSSYGSSGANVLTF.

This clonotype showed up just a few times. A much larger clone sits a single nucleotide away, making a read error possible. The genes are TRBV3-1 and TRBJ2-5; 8 bases are a match to TRBD2. This CDR3 is 15 amino acids long. The V and J ends lost 1 base and 4 bases, in that order; junction bases with no gene match: 5. Germline loops: CDR1 LGHDT, CDR2 YNNKEL (reference sequence). CDR3 coding DNA: TGTGCCAGCAGCCAAGGGCCTAGCGGGTCAGAGACCCAGTACTTC. It specifies CASSQGPSGSETQYF.

This clonotype occurred many times. The chain recombines TRBV2 with TRBJ1-1; 8 bases fit TRBD1. The CDR3 has 15 amino acids. Losses at the gene ends were 6 bases for V and 4 bases for J; bases not matched to a gene: 10. Germline CDR1 SNHLY, CDR2 FYNNEI. The CDR3 reads CASRERTGWSTEAFF. The CDR3 DNA reads TGTGCCAGCAGGGAAAGGACAGGGTGGAGCACTGAAGCTTTCTTT. Drawing the rest from reference TRBV2 and TRBJ1-1, the complete variable domain is EPEVTQTPSHQVTQMGQEVILRCVPISNHLYFYWYRQILGQKVEFLVSFYNNEISEKSEIFDDQFSVERPDGSNFTLKIRSTKLEDSAMYFCASRERTGWSTEAFFGQGTRLTVV.

Ten or more counts support this clonotype. This chain links TRBV10-3 with TRBJ1-1, with D possibly matching TRBD1 (6 bases). The V end lost 0 bases, the J end lost 1 base, and 12 bases lay between the germline ends. The CDR3 spans 16 residues. CDR1 and CDR2 from the germline V gene are ENHRY and SYGVKD. The CDR3 nucleotides read TGTGCCATCAGTGAGTCGAAGGGGGGAGGGAACACTGAAGCTTTCTTT. It translates to CAISESKGGGNTEAFF.

CDR3: CASSKVGSTNYGYTF. In DNA, the CDR3 is TGTGCCAGTAGTAAGGTTGGGTCTACTAACTATGGCTACACCTTC. This rearrangement joins TRBV19 to TRBJ1-2; no definite D call. CDR3 size: 15 residues. Trimming removed 4 bases at V and 0 bases at J, with 12 bases between. Germline lookup yields CDR1 LNHDA and CDR2 SQIVND (reference sequence). The whole variable domain, filled in from reference TRBV19 and TRBJ1-2, reads DGGITQSPKYLFRKEGQNVTLSCEQNLNHDAMYWYRQDPGQGLRLIYYSQIVNDFQKGDIAEGYSVSREKKESFPLTVTSAQKNPTAFYLCASSKVGSTNYGYTFGSGTRLTVV.

The chain employs TRBV7-4 and TRBJ2-1; 9 bases agree with TRBD2. CDR1 is SGHVT and CDR2 is SQSDAQ in the germline V gene. This CDR3 spans 15 amino acids. With 5 bases clipped from V and 8 bases from J, the junction kept 10 bases outside the gene matches. CDR3 bases: TGTGCCAGCAGCCCACCTCTAGCGGGAAGGGATGAGCAGTTCTTC. Protein sequence: CASSPPLAGRDEQFF.

This clonotype was picked up many times. J is TRBJ1-1 and V is TRBV3-1; D remains unclear. Germline CDR1 LGHDT, CDR2 YNNKEL (reference sequence). V was clipped by 4 bases and J by 1 base, with 10 bases between them. CDR3 size: 14 residues. The CDR3 is CASSLSGRNTEAFF. The CDR3 DNA follows: TGTGCCAGCAGCCTCTCGGGAAGGAACACTGAAGCTTTCTTT.

This clonotype has more than one count but fewer than ten. One end of the junction does not line up with germline, which may come from a read error. The chain joins TRBV5-1 to TRBJ2-1; TRBD1 is a possible D gene (6 bases). The CDR3 is 14 amino acids. Germline V gene sequence: CDR1 SGHRS, CDR2 YFSETQ. The CDR3 sequence: CASQGQPSYNEQLF. The CDR3 region has the DNA TGCGCCAGCCAAGGACAGCCCTCCTACAATGAGCAGCTCTTC.

This chain joins TRBV27 and TRBJ2-7, with D hard to call. Trimming shortened V by 5 bases and J by 2 bases, and 22 bases separated the two germline ends. Germline V gene data show CDR1 as MNHEY and CDR2 as SMNVEV (reference sequence). The CDR3 length is 17 residues. The CDR3 DNA is TGTGCCAGCAGTCCTCCCCCCCTTGTGCCGCCCACCTACGAGCAGTACTTC. Translation: CASSPPPLVPPTYEQYF.